Below, 21 T cell receptor beta chains from the same sample are listed, as sequenced in a study of blood T cell repertoires in COVID-19. TCRdb's table, derived via immunoSEQ multiplex PCR, lists solely in-frame clones and lacks some. This sample yields 490,000 or so clones, of which approximately 90% are seen a single time; just over 8% belongs to the top ten. The sample taken for sequencing was PBMCs or T cells enriched from blood (not recorded which). These receptor sequences come from a woman in her fifties or sixties who had recovered from COVID-19.

The V and J genes are TRBV2 and TRBJ2-7; TRBD2 agrees at 7 bases. Germline V gives CDR1 SNHLY, CDR2 FYNNEI. CDR3 size: 14 residues. The junction had 6 bases not matched to a gene; V was cut back by 7 bases and J by 0 bases. The CDR3 DNA reads TGTGCCAGCAACCCTTGGACTAGCTCCTACGAGCAGTACTTC. This sequence encodes CASNPWTSSYEQYF. The whole variable domain, filled in from reference TRBV2 and TRBJ2-7, reads EPEVTQTPSHQVTQMGQEVILRCVPISNHLYFYWYRQILGQKVEFLVSFYNNEISEKSEIFDDQFSVERPDGSNFTLKIRSTKLEDSAMYFCASNPWTSSYEQYFGPGTRLTVT.

The V gene is TRBV6-5, the J gene TRBJ1-2; D is uncertain. The V gene lost 6 bases and the J gene lost 7 bases, with 15 bases spanning the gap. CDR1 is MNHEY and CDR2 is SVGAGI in the germline V gene. The length of the CDR3 is 13 residues. DNA of the CDR3: TGTGCCAGCAGGGCAAACCAGGTGCGTGGCTACACCTTC. Its protein is CASRANQVRGYTF.

This chain connects TRBV6-5 to TRBJ1-3; the D gene is possibly TRBD1 (5 bases). The V and J ends lost 6 bases and 4 bases respectively, with 13 bases between them. The germline gives CDR1 MNHEY, CDR2 SVGAGI. The CDR3 is made up of 14 amino acids. CDR3 sequence (DNA): TGTGCCAGCAGCACAGGAGATTCCGGAAACACCATATATTTT. This sequence encodes CASSTGDSGNTIYF.

V is TRBV5-5 and J is TRBJ1-4; 10 nucleotides align to TRBD1. In germline, CDR1 is SGHKS, CDR2 YYEKEE (reference sequence). This CDR3 region has 16 residues. Trimming at V came to 3 bases and at J to 6 bases, leaving 8 bases not matched to a gene. DNA of the CDR3: TGTGCCAGCAGCTCGAACGCGGGACAGGGGTATGAAAAACTGTTTTTT. As protein: CASSSNAGQGYEKLFF.

The V and J genes are TRBV4-1 and TRBJ1-6, with TRBD1 matching over 7 bases. Germline trimming cut 2 bases from V and 7 bases from J; bases unmatched to any gene: 8. CDR1 is MGHRA, CDR2 YSYEKL, per germline. The CDR3 has 16 residues. For the CDR3, the DNA is TGCGCCAGCAGCCAACCCCTAACAGGGGCCAATTCACCCCTCCACTTT. Its protein is CASSQPLTGANSPLHF.

The chain has TRBV6-1 and TRBJ2-3; possible D gene TRBD2, 5 bases. V gave up 1 base and J gave up 0 bases, with 14 bases separating them. Looked up from germline, CDR1 is MNHNS and CDR2 is SASEGT. CDR3 length: 17 residues. For the CDR3, the DNA is TGTGCCAGCAGTGAAGTCCCGGCGGGCGGCAGCACAGATACGCAGTATTTT. Protein sequence: CASSEVPAGGSTDTQYF.

The genes are TRBV12-3 or TRBV12-4 and TRBJ2-4; D is unresolved. V was clipped by 9 bases and J by 8 bases, with 14 bases between them. The CDR3 totals 12 residues. Here the CDR3 reads CARINPEDIQYF. CDR3 DNA: TGTGCCAGAATTAACCCTGAGGACATTCAGTACTTC.

V gene TRBV2 combines with J gene TRBJ1-1; TRBD1 matches at 10 bases. Losses at the gene ends were 6 bases for V and 6 bases for J; bases not matched to a gene: 4. Germline lookup yields CDR1 SNHLY and CDR2 FYNNEI. This CDR3 is 13 amino acids long. This CDR3 is CASRFGQGAEAFF. CDR3 DNA: TGTGCCAGCAGGTTCGGACAGGGGGCTGAAGCTTTCTTT.

This clone has only one observation. This CDR3 is also generated by other DNA sequences in the sample. The chain recombines TRBV9 with TRBJ1-6, with 9 bases identical to TRBD1. The germline gives CDR1 SGDLS, CDR2 YYNGEE. Losses at the gene ends were 1 base for V and 7 bases for J; bases not matched to a gene: 3. The CDR3 has 15 residues. CDR3 sequence (DNA): TGTGCCAGCAGCGTAACAGGGGGCGGGAATTCACCCCTCCACTTT. This translates into CASSVTGGGNSPLHF.

This chain links TRBV29-1 with TRBJ1-2; unclear D gene. The CDR3 is made up of 13 amino acids. Germline V gene data show CDR1 as SQVTM and CDR2 as ANQGSEA. Trimming left V 1 base short and J 4 bases short, with 10 bases between. In DNA, the CDR3 is TGCAGCGTTGAAGGCGGAACCTCCTATGGCTACACCTTC. Its translation: CSVEGGTSYGYTF.

This clone was detected only a few times. The chain uses TRBV5-1 and TRBJ1-1; D gene unclear. V lost 4 bases, J lost 3 bases, and 19 bases lay in between. This CDR3 is built from 16 residues. Germline V gene lookup returns CDR1 SGHRS and CDR2 YFSETQ. CDR3: CASSRGVRDVYTEAFF. The CDR3 DNA sequence: TGCGCCAGCAGCCGCGGAGTGAGGGATGTCTACACTGAAGCTTTCTTT. The variable domain in full, completed from reference TRBV5-1 and TRBJ1-1, reads KAGVTQTPRYLIKTRGQQVTLSCSPISGHRSVSWYQQTPGQGLQFLFEYFSETQRNKGNFPGRFSGRQFSNSRSEMNVSTLELGDSALYLCASSRGVRDVYTEAFFGQGTRLTVV.

The chain links TRBV5-1 to TRBJ2-7, with 10 bases fitting TRBD2. This CDR3 comprises 14 residues. Per the germline V gene, CDR1 is SGHRS and CDR2 is YFSETQ. Losses at the gene ends were 3 bases for V and 0 bases for J; bases not matched to a gene: 0. The chain's CDR3 is CASSSSGSSYEQYF. The CDR3 bases are TGCGCCAGCAGCTCTAGCGGGAGCTCCTACGAGCAGTACTTC.

This clone occurred a few times. V is TRBV28 and J is TRBJ1-4; 10 bases match TRBD1. Germline CDR1 MDHEN, CDR2 SYDVKM. There are 14 residues in the CDR3. V was pared by 5 bases and J by 6 bases, with 3 bases of the junction left unmatched. The CDR3 sequence: CASSRTGGHEKLFF. CDR3 nucleotide sequence: TGTGCCAGCAGTCGGACAGGGGGACATGAAAAACTGTTTTTT.

The gene calls are TRBV5-1 and TRBJ2-3; 7 bases agree with TRBD2. The length of the CDR3 is 16 residues. Germline loops: CDR1 SGHRS, CDR2 YFSETQ. Trimming took 0 bases from V and 2 from J; bases not matched to a gene: 6. CDR3 region: CASSLGASGPTDTQYF. The CDR3 DNA reads TGCGCCAGCAGCTTGGGTGCTAGCGGCCCCACAGATACGCAGTATTTT.

The rearrangement links TRBV29-1 to TRBJ2-3, with 9 bases that match TRBD1. The germline gives CDR1 SQVTM, CDR2 ANQGSEA. This CDR3 contains 15 residues. Trimming took 6 bases from V and 1 from J; bases not matched to a gene: 8. CDR3 coding DNA: TGCAGCGTCGGTCGGACAGGGGCTGGCACAGATACGCAGTATTTT. Its translation is CSVGRTGAGTDTQYF.

This rearrangement joins TRBV7-8 to TRBJ1-1; D remains ambiguous. There are 13 residues in the CDR3. Germline V lookup: CDR1 SGHVS, CDR2 FQNEAQ. V was clipped by 3 bases and J by 4 bases, with 9 bases between them. The CDR3 coding sequence is TGTGCCAGCAGCTTCTACAGATCCACTGAAGCTTTCTTT. Translation: CASSFYRSTEAFF.

Notes on this clone: This sample also contains other DNA sequences that code for the same CDR3. The chain carries TRBV5-1 and TRBJ1-1, with D perhaps matching TRBD1 (5 bases). The CDR3 is 13 residues long. The ends were cut back, 6 bases at V and 1 base at J, with 10 bases in the middle. The germline gives CDR1 SGHRS, CDR2 YFSETQ. The CDR3 is CASKDTRNTEAFF. For the CDR3, the DNA is TGCGCCAGCAAGGACACAAGGAACACTGAAGCTTTCTTT.

This rearrangement joins TRBV19 to TRBJ1-1, with 8 positions matching TRBD1. From germline, CDR1 is LNHDA and CDR2 SQIVND (reference sequence). With 4 bases clipped from V and 6 bases from J, the junction kept 7 bases outside the gene matches. The CDR3 is made up of 14 amino acids. In DNA, the CDR3 is TGTGCCAGTAGTAGAGCCCGGACAGGGTCTGAAGCTTTCTTT. Translating it yields CASSRARTGSEAFF.

The table lists this clone with a count of one. The chain combines TRBV10-2 with TRBJ1-5; D call uncertain. CDR1 WSHSY and CDR2 SAAADI come from the germline V gene. The CDR3 runs to 16 residues. The V gene lost 10 bases and the J gene lost 0 bases, with 19 bases spanning the gap. The CDR3 loop reads CATESTARYSNQPQHF. In nucleotides, the CDR3 is TGCGCCACCGAAAGTACAGCAAGGTATAGCAATCAGCCCCAGCATTTT.

CDR3 amino acids: CASSLERSVRGFYNEQFF. Here the CDR3 DNA reads TGTGCCAGCAGCTTAGAGCGCAGCGTCCGGGGGTTCTACAATGAGCAGTTCTTC. The chain uses TRBV7-2 and TRBJ2-1; D may be TRBD2 (6 bases). Germline V gene data show CDR1 as SGHTA and CDR2 as FQGNSA. The germline V and J ends were trimmed by 1 base and 3 bases, with 19 bases remaining between them. The CDR3 loop spans 18 amino acids.

This clone turned up a few times. The CDR3 DNA sequence: TGCGCCAGCAGCCCGACTGGGACAGGGAGCTCCTACGAGCAGTACGTC. Protein product: CASSPTGTGSSYEQYV. The chain recombines TRBV5-1 with TRBJ2-7; 9 bases are a match to TRBD1. V shed 4 bases and J 0 bases; nucleotides not matched to a gene: 8. This CDR3 has 16 residues. Germline values: CDR1 SGHRS, CDR2 YFSETQ.